These 25 T cell receptor beta chains came from one sample sequenced in a study of T cell responses to AZD1222 COVID-19 vaccine. Profiled with immunoSEQ multiplex PCR; TCRdb holds only in-frame clones, not every one. The sample carries about 170,000 clones, just over 90% recorded once. The source material was peripheral blood, sampled on day 0 of AZD1222 vaccination. The receptors originated from an adult in good health.

The chain is built from TRBV7-9 and TRBJ1-2; D may be TRBD1 (6 bases). Trimming took 1 base from V and 3 from J, leaving 9 bases between them. The CDR3 is 14 amino acids. The germline gives CDR1 SEHNR, CDR2 FQNEAQ (reference sequence). CDR3 DNA: TGTGCCAGCAGCTTAGGGGGGGCCTACTATGGCTACACCTTC. This encodes CASSLGGAYYGYTF.

The chain uses TRBV2 and TRBJ1-5; no firm D call. V was pared by 11 bases and J by 7 bases, with 12 bases between. The germline CDR1 and CDR2 sequences are SNHLY and FYNNEI. The CDR3 totals 11 residues. CDR3 DNA: TGTGCCTCCAGGCTGGGGCAGCCCCAGCATTTT. Protein: CASRLGQPQHF. The full variable domain, in which reference TRBV2 and TRBJ1-5 provide the parts outside the CDR3, is EPEVTQTPSHQVTQMGQEVILRCVPISNHLYFYWYRQILGQKVEFLVSFYNNEISEKSEIFDDQFSVERPDGSNFTLKIRSTKLEDSAMYFCASRLGQPQHFGDGTRLSIL.

This clone has only one observation. The chain has TRBV10-1 and TRBJ2-1; 10 positions match TRBD2. The CDR3 extends over 16 amino acids. The V gene's germline CDR1 is WNHNN and CDR2 SYGVQD (reference sequence). Trimming took 5 bases from V and 7 from J; bases not matched to a gene: 11. CDR3 sequence reads: CASSSSEAGGRNEQFF. The CDR3, as DNA: TGCGCCAGCAGTTCCTCTGAAGCGGGGGGGAGGAATGAGCAGTTCTTC.

This chain links TRBV19 with TRBJ1-5, with 10 positions matching TRBD1. CDR1 LNHDA and CDR2 SQIVND come from the germline V gene (reference sequence). There are 13 residues in the CDR3. The J segment lost 4 bases and the V segment lost 8 bases, leaving 2 bases of the junction unmatched. The CDR3 sequence is CASLGQGNQPQHF. In nucleotides, the CDR3 is TGTGCCAGTTTGGGACAGGGGAATCAGCCCCAGCATTTT.

This clone was seen only once. The rearrangement uses TRBV6-5 and TRBJ1-2, with D possibly TRBD1 on 5 matching bases. The germline gives CDR1 MNHEY, CDR2 SVGAGI. V was shortened by 6 bases and J by 2 bases, with 10 bases between the two germline ends. The CDR3 length is 13 residues. CDR3 sequence: CASSLTENYGYTF. DNA for the CDR3: TGTGCCAGCAGCCTGACAGAGAACTATGGCTACACCTTC.

V and J are TRBV10-2 and TRBJ1-2; a possible D gene is TRBD1 (5 bases). V lost 3 bases and J lost 6, with 11 bases in between. CDR1 and CDR2 from the germline V gene are WSHSY and SAAADI. The CDR3 runs 13 residues. The CDR3 region is CASSDTGEDGYTF. The CDR3 nucleotides read TGCGCCAGCAGTGATACGGGGGAGGATGGCTACACCTTC.

This chain links TRBV10-1 with TRBJ1-5, with 11 bases lining up with TRBD1. The CDR3 is made up of 14 amino acids. J was trimmed by 6 bases and V by 6 bases; bases with no gene match: 4. Germline assignment: CDR1 WNHNN and CDR2 SYGVQD (reference sequence). The CDR3 region has the DNA TGCGCCAGCAGGGTGGACAGGGGGCTTCAGCCCCAGCATTTT. Protein sequence: CASRVDRGLQPQHF.

V gene TRBV11-2 combines with J gene TRBJ2-5; 8 bases agree with TRBD1. Per germline, CDR1 SGHAT and CDR2 FQNNGV. The CDR3 has 14 residues. With V trimmed by 5 bases and J by 5 bases, 7 bases remained unmatched. The CDR3 reads CASSARTGIETQYF. The CDR3 nucleotides read TGTGCCAGCAGCGCCCGGACAGGGATCGAGACCCAGTACTTC.

This rearrangement joins TRBV19 to TRBJ2-2; D is possibly TRBD2 (5 bases). Germline-derived CDR1 and CDR2 are LNHDA and SQIVND (reference sequence). The length of the CDR3 is 15 residues. V was shortened by 3 bases and J by 1 base, with 9 bases between the two germline ends. CDR3 amino acids: CASSMDWMNTGELFF. CDR3 sequence (DNA): TGTGCCAGTAGTATGGACTGGATGAACACCGGGGAGCTGTTTTTT.

This chain connects TRBV5-1 to TRBJ1-5; the D gene is possibly TRBD1 (5 bases). The CDR3 runs 15 residues. CDR1 is SGHRS, CDR2 YFSETQ, per germline. The V end lost 4 bases, the J end lost 0 bases, and 11 bases lay between the germline ends. This CDR3 is CASSPDGGSNQPQHF. The CDR3 DNA follows: TGCGCCAGCAGCCCTGACGGGGGTAGCAATCAGCCCCAGCATTTT. Based on the CDR3 plus reference TRBV5-1 and TRBJ1-5, the full variable domain is KAGVTQTPRYLIKTRGQQVTLSCSPISGHRSVSWYQQTPGQGLQFLFEYFSETQRNKGNFPGRFSGRQFSNSRSEMNVSTLELGDSALYLCASSPDGGSNQPQHFGDGTRLSIL.

The CDR3 region is CASTPGWGGAYEQYF. Here the CDR3 DNA reads TGCGCCAGCACTCCAGGGTGGGGGGGGGCCTACGAGCAGTACTTC. The chain recombines TRBV10-1 with TRBJ2-7; 7 bases line up with TRBD2. The J segment lost 2 bases and the V segment lost 7 bases, leaving 11 bases of the junction unmatched. This CDR3 contains 15 residues. Per germline, CDR1 WNHNN and CDR2 SYGVQD (reference sequence).

The V gene is TRBV14, the J gene TRBJ2-4; 7 positions agree with TRBD1. This CDR3 contains 13 residues. Unmatched junction bases numbered 11, after V lost 5 bases and J lost 13 bases. Germline V gives CDR1 SGHDN, CDR2 FVKESK. CDR3 protein: CASSLENRGPQYF. As DNA, the CDR3 is TGTGCCAGCAGCTTGGAAAACAGGGGTCCACAGTACTTC.

CDR3 sequence (DNA): TGTGCCAGCAGCGACACAGATACGCAGTATTTT. The encoded protein is CASSDTDTQYF. The J gene is TRBJ2-3, the V gene TRBV9, with D hard to call. The CDR3 spans 11 residues. V dropped 3 bases and J dropped 2 bases, with 1 base sitting between them. In germline, CDR1 is SGDLS, CDR2 YYNGEE.

The chain recombines TRBV25-1 with TRBJ1-1; D uncertain. CDR1 is MGHDK, CDR2 SYGVNS, per germline. V lost 4 bases and J lost 9, with 15 bases in between. The CDR3 extends over 13 amino acids. CDR3 residues: CASSGEYGRQAFF. The CDR3 coding sequence is TGTGCCAGCAGTGGGGAGTATGGTCGACAAGCTTTCTTT.

The rearrangement uses TRBV7-9 and TRBJ1-5; D ambiguous. The length of the CDR3 is 17 residues. The V gene lost 0 bases and the J gene lost 5 bases, with 17 bases spanning the gap. Per the germline V gene, CDR1 is SEHNR and CDR2 is FQNEAQ (reference sequence). The CDR3: CASSLALTLEEDQPQHF. Here the CDR3 DNA reads TGTGCCAGCAGCTTAGCGCTGACTCTAGAGGAGGATCAGCCCCAGCATTTT.

The genes are TRBV7-8 and TRBJ2-3; weak D call: TRBD2 (9 bases). Germline CDR1 and CDR2: SGHVS and FQNEAQ. This CDR3 has 18 amino acids. The V end was cut by 3 bases, the J end by 1 base, with 20 bases between. CDR3 bases: TGTGCCAGCAGCTTGACAGGGGTGGTAGCGGGGGGCACAGATACGCAGTATTTT. This sequence encodes CASSLTGVVAGGTDTQYF.

This chain links TRBV5-1 with TRBJ2-3; 7 nucleotides align to TRBD1. The trim removed 1 base at V and 0 bases at J, leaving 5 bases unmatched. The CDR3 runs 16 residues. Germline values: CDR1 SGHRS, CDR2 YFSETQ. In DNA form, the CDR3 reads TGCGCCAGCAGCTTGCCCGGGACAGCTAGCACAGATACGCAGTATTTT. This sequence encodes CASSLPGTASTDTQYF.

The rearrangement links TRBV11-3 to TRBJ2-2; D may match TRBD1 or TRBD2 (5 bases each). Germline V gene lookup returns CDR1 SGHNT and CDR2 YENEEA. V lost 1 base and J 6 bases, leaving 6 bases between the germline ends. CDR3 size: 13 residues. DNA of the CDR3: TGTGCCAGCAGCTTAGGGGACGCCGGGGAGCTGTTTTTT. As protein: CASSLGDAGELFF.

The rearrangement joins TRBV7-9 to TRBJ1-2; TRBD1 agrees at 8 bases. The J segment lost 5 bases and the V segment lost 5 bases, leaving 7 bases of the junction unmatched. The CDR3 length is 14 residues. Germline V gene data show CDR1 as SEHNR and CDR2 as FQNEAQ (reference sequence). CDR3 DNA sequence: TGTGCCAGCAGCCAAGACAGGGGTTTGTATGGCTACACCTTC. Translating gives CASSQDRGLYGYTF.

V usage is TRBV5-4 and J usage is TRBJ1-2; 7 bases are a match to TRBD1. V shed 1 base and J 3 bases; nucleotides not matched to a gene: 3. Germline CDR1 and CDR2: SGHNT and YYREEE (reference sequence). This CDR3 has 14 residues. CDR3 in DNA: TGTGCCAGCAGCTTGCTGGGACAGTACTATGGCTACACCTTC. Amino acid sequence: CASSLLGQYYGYTF. Based on the CDR3 plus reference TRBV5-4 and TRBJ1-2, the full variable domain is ETGVTQSPTHLIKTRGQQVTLRCSSQSGHNTVSWYQQALGQGPQFIFQYYREEENGRGNFPPRFSGLQFPNYSSELNVNALELDDSALYLCASSLLGQYYGYTFGSGTRLTVV.

The chain employs TRBV6-5 and TRBJ2-4; TRBD2 is a possible D gene (5 bases). Germline CDR1 and CDR2: MNHEY and SVGAGI. The CDR3 loop spans 14 amino acids. V gave up 4 bases and J gave up 0 bases, with 7 bases separating them. The CDR3 loop reads CASSSGEAKNIQYF. CDR3 DNA: TGTGCCAGCAGTTCCGGGGAAGCCAAAAACATTCAGTACTTC.

The chain recombines TRBV4-2 with TRBJ2-7; D is possibly TRBD2 (7 bases). The V end lost 1 base, the J end lost 3 bases, and 13 bases lay between the germline ends. CDR3 length equals 15 residues. Germline V CDR1 and CDR2: LGHNA, YNFKEQ. As DNA, the CDR3 is TGTGCCAGCAGCCAAGCCAAGGGAGGGGGCTACGAGCAGTACTTC. Translating gives CASSQAKGGGYEQYF.

The V and J genes are TRBV10-3 and TRBJ2-2; the D is unclear. The V gene lost 2 bases and the J gene lost 5 bases, with 12 bases spanning the gap. There are 15 residues in the CDR3. Germline assignment: CDR1 ENHRY and CDR2 SYGVKD. Written as DNA, the CDR3 is TGTGCCATCAGTGAGCCACGGACGACGACCGGGGAGCTGTTTTTT. Amino acid sequence: CAISEPRTTTGELFF.

The chain uses TRBV5-1 and TRBJ1-2; 7 bases align to TRBD1. The length of the CDR3 is 13 residues. With 2 bases clipped from V and 4 bases from J, the junction kept 2 bases outside the gene matches. The germline gives CDR1 SGHRS, CDR2 YFSETQ. This chain's CDR3 is CASSLEGAYGYTF. CDR3 DNA sequence: TGCGCCAGCAGCTTAGAGGGGGCCTATGGCTACACCTTC.

This chain uses TRBV3-1 (or the pseudogene TRBV3-2) with TRBJ1-2; D unresolved. CDR1 LGHDT and CDR2 YNNKEL come from the germline V gene (reference sequence). The CDR3 runs 13 residues. Trimming took 4 bases from V and 2 from J, leaving 8 bases between them. Here the CDR3 DNA reads TGTGCCAGCAGCCCTCAAGAGAACTATGGCTACACCTTC. It codes for CASSPQENYGYTF.